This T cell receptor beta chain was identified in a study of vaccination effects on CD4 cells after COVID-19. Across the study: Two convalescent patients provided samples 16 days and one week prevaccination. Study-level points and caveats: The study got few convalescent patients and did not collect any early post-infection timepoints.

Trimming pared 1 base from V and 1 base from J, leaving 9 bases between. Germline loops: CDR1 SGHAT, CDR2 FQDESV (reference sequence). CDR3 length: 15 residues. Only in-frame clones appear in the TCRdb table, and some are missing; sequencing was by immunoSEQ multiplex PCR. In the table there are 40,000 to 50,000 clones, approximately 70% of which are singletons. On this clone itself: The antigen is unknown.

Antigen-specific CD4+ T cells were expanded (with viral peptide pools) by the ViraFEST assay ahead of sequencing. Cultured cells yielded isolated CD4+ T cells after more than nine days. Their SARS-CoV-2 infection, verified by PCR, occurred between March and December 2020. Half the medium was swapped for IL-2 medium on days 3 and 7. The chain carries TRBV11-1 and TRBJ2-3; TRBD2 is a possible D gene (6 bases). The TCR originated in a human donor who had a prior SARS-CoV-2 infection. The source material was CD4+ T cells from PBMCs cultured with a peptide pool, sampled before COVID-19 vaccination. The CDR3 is CASSLGTTRTDTQYF. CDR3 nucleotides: TGTGCCAGCAGCTTAGGGACTACCCGCACAGATACGCAGTATTTT.